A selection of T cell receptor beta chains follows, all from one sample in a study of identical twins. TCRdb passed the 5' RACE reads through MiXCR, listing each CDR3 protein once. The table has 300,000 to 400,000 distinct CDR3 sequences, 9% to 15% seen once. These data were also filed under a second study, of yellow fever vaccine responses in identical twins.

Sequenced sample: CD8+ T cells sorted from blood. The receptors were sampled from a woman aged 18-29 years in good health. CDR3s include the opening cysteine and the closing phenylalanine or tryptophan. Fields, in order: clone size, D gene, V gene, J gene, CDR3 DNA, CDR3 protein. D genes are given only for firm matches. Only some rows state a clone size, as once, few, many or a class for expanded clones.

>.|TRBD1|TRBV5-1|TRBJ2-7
TGCGCCAGCCGGGACAGGGTGTCCTACGAGCAGTACTTC
CASRDRVSYEQYF
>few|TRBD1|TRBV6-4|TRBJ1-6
TGTGCCAGCAGGACAGGGACGGATAATTCACCCCTCCACTTT
CASRTGTDNSPLHF
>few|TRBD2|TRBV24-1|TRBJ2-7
TGTGCCACCAGTGAAGCGGGAGGTAACGAGCAGTACTTC
CATSEAGGNEQYF
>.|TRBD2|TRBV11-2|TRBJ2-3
TGTGCCAGCAGCTTAGACGACGTGGGACTAGCGTATGGCACAGATACGCAGTATTTT
CASSLDDVGLAYGTDTQYF
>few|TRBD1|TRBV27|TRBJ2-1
TGTGCCAGCAGCCTGGGGGACAGTAGGTATGAGCAGTTCTTC
CASSLGDSRYEQFF
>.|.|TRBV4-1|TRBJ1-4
TGCGCCAGCAGCCAGAACTCAAAGGGTGAAAAACTGTTTTTT
CASSQNSKGEKLFF
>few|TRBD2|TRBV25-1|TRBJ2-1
TGTGCCAGCATGAGCGGGAGTGTGCATGAGCAGTTCTTC
CASMSGSVHEQFF
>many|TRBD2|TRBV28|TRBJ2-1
TGTGCCAGCAGTTCTCGACTAGCGGGAGGATCGGATGAGCAGTTCTTC
CASSSRLAGGSDEQFF
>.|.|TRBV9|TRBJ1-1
TGTGCCAGCAGCGTAGGCAGGGTTACTGAAGCTTTCTTT
CASSVGRVTEAFF
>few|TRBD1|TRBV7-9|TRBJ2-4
TGTGCCAGCAGCCGGACAGGGCCGGAAAACATTCAGTACTTC
CASSRTGPENIQYF
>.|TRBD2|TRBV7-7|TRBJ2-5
TGTGCCAGCAGCTTACGCGGACGACTAGCGGGGCCCGAAGAGACCCAGTACTTC
CASSLRGRLAGPEETQYF
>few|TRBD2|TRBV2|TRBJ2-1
TGTGCCAGCGGACGGACTAGCGGGGATTACAATGAGCAGTTCTTC
CASGRTSGDYNEQFF
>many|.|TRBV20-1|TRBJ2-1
TGCAGTGCTAGAGATCCTCCGATAGCCTACAATGAGCAGTTCTTC
CSARDPPIAYNEQFF
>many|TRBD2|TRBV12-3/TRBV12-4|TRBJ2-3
TGTGCCAGCAGCCTAGCGGGGTTGACAGATACGCAGTATTTT
CASSLAGLTDTQYF
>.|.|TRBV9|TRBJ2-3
TGTGCCAGCAGCCCCCGACTTCCAGATACGCAGTATTTT
CASSPRLPDTQYF
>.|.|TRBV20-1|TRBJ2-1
TGCAGTGCTAGAGAGCTGGCCAGCCTTGGCCTCAATGAGCAGTTCTTC
CSARELASLGLNEQFF
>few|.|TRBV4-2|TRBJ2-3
TGTGCCAGCAGCCAAGAACCCCATTGGACAGATACGCAGTATTTT
CASSQEPHWTDTQYF
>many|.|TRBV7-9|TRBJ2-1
TGTGCCAGCAGCCCGGCCAAGGGGGGGTCCATCTACAATGAGCAGTTCTTC
CASSPAKGGSIYNEQFF
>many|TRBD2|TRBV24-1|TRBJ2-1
TGTGCCACCAGTGATTTGAGCATAGGACTAGGAAAGTTCTTC
CATSDLSIGLGKFF
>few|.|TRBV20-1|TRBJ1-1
TGCAGTGCTAGAGAGGGACGCAGGGTAACGGGCACTGAAGCTTTCTTT
CSAREGRRVTGTEAFF
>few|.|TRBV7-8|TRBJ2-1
TGTGCCAGCAGCTTGGATGAATCCAATGAGCAGTTCTTC
CASSLDESNEQFF
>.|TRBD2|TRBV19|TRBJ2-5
TGTGCCAGTAGCCGAAAAAGCATGGGACTAGCGGGGGACCAAGAGACCCAGTACTTC
CASSRKSMGLAGDQETQYF
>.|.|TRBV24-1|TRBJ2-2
TGTGCCACCAGTACCACCGGGGAGCTGTTTTTT
CATSTTGELFF
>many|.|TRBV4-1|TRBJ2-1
TGCGCCAGCAGCCAAGAACTCCCTCCCAGCGGGAATGAGCAGTTCTTC
CASSQELPPSGNEQFF